The 15 T cell receptor beta chains below all came from one sample that was sequenced in a study of post-analysis software for immune sequencing data (dated by TCRdb to the mid-2010s). Study-level results and caveats: Significantly higher frequencies in patients than in controls were found for roughly 5 TRBV segments, including TRBV5-6, TRBV5-1 and TRBV20-1.

Their specific antigens are unknown. The library was built by means of PCR. Sequencing was carried out with an Illumina HiSeq 2500. To reduce PCR and sequencing biases, unique molecular identifiers were built into the TCR beta cDNA libraries. TCRdb cleaned the public reads at Q25 with fastp, built clones with MiXCR and kept in-frame beta chains. Duplicate CDR3 protein sequences are folded into a single record with the most common DNA and genes. The sample contains about 560,000 distinct CDR3 sequences, around 40% of them found a single time. The ten largest clones add up to under 2% of the sample. The sample taken for sequencing was blood. The receptors were gathered from a girl aged 10 to 17 with multiple sclerosis.

This clonotype was seen more than once but under ten times. The chain has TRBV12-3 or TRBV12-4 and TRBJ2-7; TRBD1 matches 8 bases. After removal of 6 bases from V and 5 bases from J, the junction contained 3 bases not matched to a gene. The CDR3 is made up of 12 amino acids. CDR3 bases: TGTGCCAGCAGCAGGGGGCCGAACGAGCAGTACTTC. Amino acids: CASSRGPNEQYF.

The V and J genes are TRBV11-2 and TRBJ2-3, with TRBD2 matching over 10 bases. Losses at the gene ends were 1 base for V and 0 bases for J; bases not matched to a gene: 7. In germline, CDR1 is SGHAT, CDR2 FQNNGV. This CDR3 is built from 18 residues. The CDR3 DNA reads TGTGCCAGCAGCTTAGCTCCAGGACTAGCGGAGAGCACAGATACGCAGTATTTT. It specifies CASSLAPGLAESTDTQYF.

The chain carries TRBV6-6 and TRBJ1-1, with D unresolved. V lost 2 bases, J lost 1 base, and 8 bases lay in between. CDR1 is MNHNY and CDR2 is SVGAGI in the germline V gene (reference sequence). This CDR3 comprises 14 residues. The DNA for the CDR3 is TGTGCCAGCAGTTACGAGGCGGGGAACACTGAAGCTTTCTTT. This gives the protein CASSYEAGNTEAFF.

J is TRBJ1-4 and V is TRBV5-1; 8 bases align to TRBD1. CDR1 is SGHRS, CDR2 YFSETQ, per germline. The junction had 5 bases not matched to a gene; V was cut back by 0 bases and J by 7 bases. The CDR3 length is 15 residues. Here the CDR3 DNA reads TGCGCCAGCAGCTTGGAAGACAGGGGAGGTGAAAAACTGTTTTTT. This encodes CASSLEDRGGEKLFF. Full variable domain (outside the CDR3, taken from reference TRBV5-1 and TRBJ1-4): KAGVTQTPRYLIKTRGQQVTLSCSPISGHRSVSWYQQTPGQGLQFLFEYFSETQRNKGNFPGRFSGRQFSNSRSEMNVSTLELGDSALYLCASSLEDRGGEKLFFGSGTQLSVL.

This clonotype was seen a few times. The J gene is TRBJ2-5, the V gene TRBV29-1, with D uncertain. V lost 4 bases to trimming and J lost 6 bases, with 12 bases between them. Germline CDR1 is SQVTM and CDR2 is ANQGSEA. The CDR3 is 12 residues long. For the CDR3, the DNA is TGCAGCGTTGCTTTAGCCGGACAGACCCAGTACTTC. This sequence encodes CSVALAGQTQYF.

The J gene is TRBJ1-1, the V gene TRBV5-1; D might be TRBD1 (6 bases). This CDR3 spans 15 amino acids. Germline V gives CDR1 SGHRS, CDR2 YFSETQ. The V and J ends lost 6 bases and 1 base respectively, with 16 bases between them. This chain's CDR3 is CASTRGGQTNTEAFF. The CDR3, as DNA: TGCGCCAGCACCCGGGGGGGACAAACGAACACTGAAGCTTTCTTT.

This clonotype was picked up a small number of times. This chain links TRBV12-3 or TRBV12-4 with TRBJ2-5; the D gene could be TRBD1 or TRBD2 (5 bases each). This CDR3 contains 13 residues. Deletions cut 10 bases from V and 2 bases from J, with 14 bases between. This chain's CDR3 is CATGTDRQETQYF. Here the CDR3 DNA reads TGTGCCACTGGGACCGATCGTCAAGAGACCCAGTACTTC.

This clonotype was observed a handful of times. The CDR3 is CASSYEGQFSSYEQYF. Here the CDR3 DNA reads TGTGCCAGCAGTTACGAAGGACAGTTTAGCTCCTACGAGCAGTACTTC. V and J are TRBV6-6 and TRBJ2-7; D is perhaps TRBD1 (6 bases). The CDR3 length is 16 residues. CDR1 MNHNY and CDR2 SVGAGI come from the germline V gene (reference sequence). V was trimmed by 2 bases and J by 0 bases, leaving 14 bases between them.

This clonotype has a handful of counts. The chain is built from TRBV20-1 and TRBJ1-2; 12 positions agree with TRBD1. With 5 bases clipped from V and 2 bases from J, the junction kept 0 bases outside the gene matches. Looked up from germline, CDR1 is DFQATT and CDR2 is SNEGSKA (reference sequence). This CDR3 spans 13 amino acids. CDR3 amino acids: CSAGTGGNYGYTF. In DNA form, the CDR3 reads TGCAGTGCTGGGACAGGGGGCAACTATGGCTACACCTTC.

CDR3 in DNA: TGCGCCAGCAGCTCCAGGGACCCGGGGGCTGAAGCTTTCTTT. Its protein is CASSSRDPGAEAFF. The gene calls are TRBV5-1 and TRBJ1-1, with a weak D call TRBD1 (5 bases). CDR1 is SGHRS, CDR2 YFSETQ, per germline. Trimming took 3 bases from V and 6 from J, leaving 15 bases between them. This CDR3 is 14 amino acids long.

The chain recombines TRBV5-6 with TRBJ2-4, with TRBD2 identical over 7 bases. V was clipped by 3 bases and J by 4 bases; unmatched bases: 4. The germline V gene has CDR1 SGHDT and CDR2 YYEEEE. There are 14 residues in the CDR3. For the CDR3, the DNA is TGTGCCAGCAGCTCTAGCGGACCGAAAAACATTCAGTACTTC. Translated, it gives CASSSSGPKNIQYF.

The chain recombines TRBV5-5 with TRBJ1-2; no reliable D call. The CDR3 contains 14 residues. In germline, CDR1 is SGHKS, CDR2 YYEKEE (reference sequence). V was shortened by 2 bases and J by 5 bases, with 13 bases between the two germline ends. In nucleotides, the CDR3 is TGTGCCAGCAGCTTTAACTTGAGGGTTTATGGCTACACCTTC. Translation gives CASSFNLRVYGYTF.

Notes on this clonotype: A much larger clone lies one base from this, so it may be a read error. CDR3 region: CASSSTGGSYEQYV. The CDR3 DNA reads as TGTGCCAGCAGCTCGACCGGGGGCTCCTACGAGCAGTACGTC. V gene TRBV7-9 combines with J gene TRBJ2-7; tentative D call: TRBD2 (6 bases). CDR3 size: 14 residues. V was cut by 4 bases and J by 0 bases, with 10 bases left in between. CDR1 SEHNR and CDR2 FQNEAQ come from the germline V gene (reference sequence).

The chain carries TRBV30 and TRBJ2-7, with 7 bases fitting TRBD2. Per germline, CDR1 GTSNPN and CDR2 SVGIG (reference sequence). This CDR3 contains 13 residues. Germline trimming cut 4 bases from V and 2 bases from J; bases unmatched to any gene: 5. The CDR3 DNA reads as TGTGCCTGGACTAGCGGCCTAACCTACGAGCAGTACTTC. This sequence encodes CAWTSGLTYEQYF.

This clonotype has just a few counts. The rearrangement joins TRBV7-3 to TRBJ2-1; D is uncertain. The germline V gene has CDR1 SGHTA and CDR2 FQGTGA. CDR3 size: 13 residues. V lost 2 bases to trimming and J lost 7 bases, with 9 bases between them. The CDR3 loop reads CASSLEAANEQFF. As DNA, the CDR3 is TGTGCCAGCAGCTTAGAGGCGGCAAATGAGCAGTTCTTC.